This T cell receptor (beta chain) is drawn from a study of metastatic and nonmetastatic thyroid tumors. This CDR3 has 14 amino acids. CDR1 and CDR2 (germline): SEHNR, FQNEAQ (reference sequence). TCRdb re-analyzed the PCR reads through MiXCR. The sample includes tens of thousands of clones, approximately 13% seen only once; the top ten take around 9%. Patients underwent thyroid surgery, and none had received any treatment before it. A remark on this clone: The junction departs from germline at one end; a sequencing error may be responsible.

The sample consisted of tumor tissue. The receptor comes from a female donor with papillary thyroid cancer or a benign thyroid nodule (not recorded which). Some clones in this sample may be carry-over from other donors' samples. This chain connects TRBV7-9 to TRBJ1-1; the match to TRBD1 covers 7 bases. The CDR3 is CASSDRALNNEALF. As DNA, the CDR3 is TGTGCCAGCAGCGACAGGGCTCTGAACAATGAAGCTTTATTT. The full variable domain, with the rest looked up from reference TRBV7-9 and TRBJ1-1, is DTGVSQNPRHKITKRGQNVTFRCDPISEHNRLYWYRQTLGQGPEFLTYFQNEAQLEKSRLLSDRFSAERPKGSFSTLEIQRTEQGDSAMYLCASSDRALNNEALFGQGTRLTVV.